These T cell receptor beta chains were read from a single sample in a study of blood T cells in healthy people across ages. MiXCR, applied by TCRdb to the 5' RACE reads, yields one record per CDR3 protein. The data hold about 640,000 distinct CDR3 sequences, with roughly 58% observed a single time. What was sequenced was blood. The receptors stem from a man in his sixties in good health. Each CDR3 is given with its conserved first and last residue. Fields, in order: clone size, J gene, V gene, D gene, CDR3 protein, CDR3 DNA. D genes are given only for firm matches. Clone size is shown for a subset of rows, as once, few, many or a class of expanded clone.

abundance: -; j_gene: TRBJ1-6; v_gene: TRBV28; d_gene: TRBD1; CDR3aa: CASTAPPGQGDSPLHF; CDR3nt: TGTGCCAGCACCGCCCCACCGGGACAGGGTGATTCACCCCTCCACTTT
abundance: -; j_gene: TRBJ1-1; v_gene: TRBV5-1; d_gene: -; CDR3aa: CASSSRPYRANTEAFF; CDR3nt: TGCGCCAGCAGTTCCAGACCTTACCGAGCAAACACTGAAGCTTTCTTT
abundance: few; j_gene: TRBJ1-6; v_gene: TRBV3-1; d_gene: TRBD1; CDR3aa: CASSQLQGAPSPLHF; CDR3nt: TGTGCCAGCAGCCAACTACAGGGGGCGCCTTCACCCCTCCACTTT
abundance: many; j_gene: TRBJ1-2; v_gene: TRBV6-5; d_gene: -; CDR3aa: CASRDLTNYGYTF; CDR3nt: TGTGCCAGCAGGGACCTGACAAACTATGGCTACACCTTC
abundance: once; j_gene: TRBJ1-5; v_gene: TRBV7-2; d_gene: -; CDR3aa: CASSRVGDQPQHF; CDR3nt: TGTGCCAGCAGCCGCGTCGGAGATCAGCCCCAGCATTTT
abundance: -; j_gene: TRBJ2-5; v_gene: TRBV10-1; d_gene: -; CDR3aa: CASSDSGLQETQYF; CDR3nt: TGCGCCAGCAGTGATTCGGGACTTCAAGAGACCCAGTACTTC
abundance: once; j_gene: TRBJ1-4; v_gene: TRBV4-2; d_gene: -; CDR3aa: CASSQDTGGKLFF; CDR3nt: TGTGCCAGCAGCCAAGATACCGGGGGAAAACTGTTTTTT
abundance: -; j_gene: TRBJ1-2; v_gene: TRBV7-8; d_gene: TRBD1; CDR3aa: CASSLAQGAQGYTF; CDR3nt: TGTGCTAGCAGCTTAGCACAGGGGGCGCAGGGCTACACCTTC
abundance: once; j_gene: TRBJ1-2; v_gene: TRBV25-1; d_gene: -; CDR3aa: CASSDPPRTDYGYTF; CDR3nt: TGTGCCAGCAGTGACCCCCCCCGGACAGACTATGGCTACACCTTC
abundance: -; j_gene: TRBJ1-2; v_gene: TRBV20-1; d_gene: -; CDR3aa: CSAPQRLAELGYTF; CDR3nt: TGCAGTGCTCCCCAGCGTCTCGCCGAACTAGGCTACACCTTC
abundance: -; j_gene: TRBJ2-7; v_gene: TRBV12-3/TRBV12-4; d_gene: TRBD1; CDR3aa: CASSSTGGWYEQYF; CDR3nt: TGTGCCAGCAGTTCGACAGGGGGATGGTACGAGCAGTACTTC
abundance: -; j_gene: TRBJ2-3; v_gene: TRBV12-3/TRBV12-4; d_gene: TRBD2; CDR3aa: CASSFSGGDTDTQYF; CDR3nt: TGTGCCAGCAGTTTTAGCGGGGGCGACACAGATACGCAGTATTTT
abundance: few; j_gene: TRBJ2-7; v_gene: TRBV20-1; d_gene: TRBD1; CDR3aa: CSARPHRDSSYEQYF; CDR3nt: TGCAGTGCTAGACCCCACCGGGACAGCTCCTACGAGCAGTACTTC
abundance: few; j_gene: TRBJ2-1; v_gene: TRBV5-1; d_gene: -; CDR3aa: CASSRGGGYNEQFF; CDR3nt: TGCGCCAGCAGCCGAGGAGGGGGGTACAATGAGCAGTTCTTC
abundance: -; j_gene: TRBJ1-5; v_gene: TRBV6-1; d_gene: -; CDR3aa: CASRPRGGNQPQHF; CDR3nt: TGTGCCAGCAGACCCCGGGGGGGCAATCAGCCCCAGCATTTT
abundance: -; j_gene: TRBJ2-5; v_gene: TRBV5-1; d_gene: -; CDR3aa: CASSFGEKETQYF; CDR3nt: TGCGCCAGCAGCTTCGGAGAAAAAGAGACCCAGTACTTC
abundance: -; j_gene: TRBJ1-2; v_gene: TRBV4-1; d_gene: -; CDR3aa: CASSQPGRDTFYGYTF; CDR3nt: TGCGCCAGCAGCCAACCCGGACGGGACACATTTTATGGCTACACCTTC
abundance: -; j_gene: TRBJ2-1; v_gene: TRBV20-1; d_gene: TRBD2; CDR3aa: CSARDLAGANSYNEQFF; CDR3nt: TGCAGTGCTAGAGATTTAGCGGGGGCCAACTCCTACAATGAGCAGTTCTTC
abundance: -; j_gene: TRBJ2-5; v_gene: TRBV9; d_gene: TRBD2; CDR3aa: CASSVGSGGRQETQYF; CDR3nt: TGTGCCAGCAGCGTGGGTAGCGGGGGCCGGCAAGAGACCCAGTACTTC
abundance: few; j_gene: TRBJ2-5; v_gene: TRBV6-6; d_gene: -; CDR3aa: CASSYVETQYF; CDR3nt: TGTGCCAGCAGTTACGTGGAGACCCAGTACTTC
abundance: -; j_gene: TRBJ2-2; v_gene: TRBV14; d_gene: -; CDR3aa: CASSQDLSGELFF; CDR3nt: TGTGCCAGCAGCCAAGATTTGTCCGGGGAGCTGTTTTTT
abundance: -; j_gene: TRBJ2-7; v_gene: TRBV4-2; d_gene: -; CDR3aa: CASSQAFGQDQYEQYF; CDR3nt: TGTGCCAGCAGCCAAGCTTTTGGACAAGATCAATACGAGCAGTACTTC
abundance: few; j_gene: TRBJ1-1; v_gene: TRBV5-1; d_gene: -; CDR3aa: CASSSTTEAFF; CDR3nt: TGCGCCAGCAGCTCCACCACTGAAGCTTTCTTT
abundance: -; j_gene: TRBJ1-2; v_gene: TRBV6-2/TRBV6-3; d_gene: -; CDR3aa: CASSYQGAYGYTF; CDR3nt: TGTGCCAGCAGTTATCAGGGTGCCTATGGCTACACCTTC
abundance: -; j_gene: TRBJ2-6; v_gene: TRBV12-1; d_gene: -; CDR3aa: CASSRGITSGANVLTF; CDR3nt: TGTGCCAGCAGCCGCGGGATCACCTCTGGGGCCAACGTCCTGACTTTC
abundance: -; j_gene: TRBJ2-3; v_gene: TRBV7-2; d_gene: -; CDR3aa: CASSLRAGMQYF; CDR3nt: TGTGCCAGCAGCTTACGGGCGGGAATGCAGTATTTT
abundance: -; j_gene: TRBJ2-1; v_gene: TRBV11-2; d_gene: TRBD2; CDR3aa: CASSFTSGTMSPNEQFF; CDR3nt: TGTGCCAGCAGCTTCACTAGCGGCACCATGTCCCCCAATGAGCAGTTCTTC
abundance: few; j_gene: TRBJ2-5; v_gene: TRBV29-1; d_gene: -; CDR3aa: CSVEDASETQYF; CDR3nt: TGCAGCGTTGAAGATGCATCGGAGACCCAGTACTTC
abundance: few; j_gene: TRBJ2-2; v_gene: TRBV20-1; d_gene: TRBD2; CDR3aa: CSASGTRGLPGELFF; CDR3nt: TGCAGTGCTTCCGGGACTAGGGGTTTACCCGGGGAGCTGTTTTTT
abundance: -; j_gene: TRBJ1-6; v_gene: TRBV6-4; d_gene: -; CDR3aa: CASRGTGSAPLHF; CDR3nt: TGTGCCAGCAGAGGCACCGGATCTGCACCCCTCCACTTT
abundance: once; j_gene: TRBJ2-5; v_gene: TRBV9; d_gene: TRBD2; CDR3aa: CASTRAGVSGETQYF; CDR3nt: TGTGCCAGCACCCGAGCGGGGGTATCTGGAGAGACCCAGTACTTC
abundance: -; j_gene: TRBJ1-1; v_gene: TRBV12-3/TRBV12-4; d_gene: -; CDR3aa: CASSAAGTEAFF; CDR3nt: TGTGCCAGCAGTGCCGCAGGCACTGAAGCTTTCTTT
abundance: -; j_gene: TRBJ2-4; v_gene: TRBV19; d_gene: TRBD1; CDR3aa: CASSPRGPGQVPFQYF; CDR3nt: TGTGCCAGTAGTCCGAGGGGTCCGGGACAGGTTCCTTTTCAGTACTTC
abundance: -; j_gene: TRBJ2-3; v_gene: TRBV28; d_gene: -; CDR3aa: CASSLPGGNTDTQYF; CDR3nt: TGTGCCAGCAGTTTACCGGGGGGCAACACAGATACGCAGTATTTT
abundance: few; j_gene: TRBJ1-1; v_gene: TRBV18; d_gene: -; CDR3aa: CASSPQGFYTEAFF; CDR3nt: TGTGCCAGCTCACCACAGGGTTTTTACACTGAAGCTTTCTTT
abundance: few; j_gene: TRBJ2-3; v_gene: TRBV6-5; d_gene: -; CDR3aa: CASSYDTDTQYF; CDR3nt: TGTGCCAGCAGTTACGACACAGATACGCAGTATTTT